This entry lists 28 T cell receptor beta chains sequenced from one sample in a study of long-term antiretroviral therapy in people with HIV. Investigators performed immunoSEQ version v3.0 at survey level. Generated by immunoSEQ multiplex PCR, the TCRdb table keeps only in-frame clones and is missing some. The sample carries about 20,000 clones, 80% to 95% recorded once. Sequenced material: unsorted PBMCs, taken 4.4 years after starting antiretroviral therapy. These receptors all stem from a woman aged 45-65 years with HIV.

The chain is built from TRBV5-4 and TRBJ1-2; unclear D gene. In germline, CDR1 is SGHNT, CDR2 YYREEE (reference sequence). This CDR3 is 13 amino acids long. The V and J ends lost 5 bases and 7 bases respectively, with 15 bases between them. The CDR3 loop reads CASREGGYAGYTF. In DNA, the CDR3 is TGTGCCAGCAGGGAGGGTGGGTACGCTGGCTACACCTTC.

The rearrangement uses TRBV30 and TRBJ1-5, with D possibly TRBD1 on 6 matching bases. CDR3 length: 11 amino acids. Germline assignment: CDR1 GTSNPN and CDR2 SVGIG (reference sequence). Trimming removed 8 bases at V and 3 bases at J, with 8 bases between. CDR3 protein: CAAGANQPQHF. The CDR3 coding sequence is TGTGCCGCAGGGGCCAATCAGCCCCAGCATTTT.

The chain uses TRBV30 and TRBJ2-7; unclear D gene. CDR1 and CDR2 (germline): GTSNPN, SVGIG (reference sequence). Deletions cut 2 bases from V and 0 bases from J, with 11 bases between. The CDR3 has 14 amino acids. The CDR3 DNA follows: TGTGCCTGGAGTCGCGGCAGTGCCTCCTACGAGCAGTACTTC. Translating it yields CAWSRGSASYEQYF. Variable domain in full (rest from reference TRBV30 and TRBJ2-7): SQTIHQWPATLVQPVGSPLSLECTVEGTSNPNLYWYRQAAGRGLQLLFYSVGIGQISSEVPQNLSASRPQDRQFILSSKKLLLSDSGFYLCAWSRGSASYEQYFGPGTRLTVT.

As concerns this clone: The junction and the germline gene differ at one end; a read error may be behind it. The chain is built from TRBV30 and TRBJ2-7; the D gene could be TRBD1 or TRBD2 (5 bases each). The CDR3 runs 11 residues. Germline CDR1 and CDR2: GTSNPN and SVGIG (reference sequence). Here the CDR3 DNA reads TGTGCCTGGGGTCCTCCCTTGGGGGAGAACTTC. It is translated as CAWGPPLGENF.

Written as DNA, the CDR3 is TGTGCCAGGTCCCCGCGGAACCATATGGATGGCTACACCTTC. It codes for CARSPRNHMDGYTF. V and J are TRBV2 and TRBJ1-2; D not resolved. This CDR3 contains 14 residues. Between the trimmed V and J ends, which lost 9 bases and 6 bases, there was a span of 20 bases. Germline lookup yields CDR1 SNHLY and CDR2 FYNNEI.

The chain recombines TRBV27 with TRBJ1-5, with D possibly matching TRBD1 (6 bases). Germline lookup yields CDR1 MNHEY and CDR2 SMNVEV (reference sequence). The CDR3 has 14 residues. Trimming shortened V by 3 bases and J by 5 bases, and 11 bases separated the two germline ends. The CDR3 coding sequence is TGTGCCAGCAGTTTGAGGGGGGGTGATCAGCCCCAGCATTTT. This codes for CASSLRGGDQPQHF.

The rearrangement uses TRBV2 and TRBJ2-1; 7 bases map to TRBD2. V was clipped by 3 bases and J by 6 bases; unmatched bases: 11. The CDR3 spans 16 residues. Germline loops: CDR1 SNHLY, CDR2 FYNNEI. In DNA form, the CDR3 reads TGTGCCAGCAGTGATAAGGCCAGCGGGGTCCGCAATGAGCAGTTCTTC. Its translation: CASSDKASGVRNEQFF.

The rearrangement links TRBV7-9 to TRBJ1-4, with D maybe TRBD1 (5 bases). The V and J ends lost 0 bases and 13 bases respectively, with 12 bases between them. The CDR3 has 13 residues. The germline gives CDR1 SEHNR, CDR2 FQNEAQ (reference sequence). The CDR3: CASSLAGGAGLFF. In DNA form, the CDR3 reads TGTGCCAGCAGCTTAGCGGGGGGTGCCGGACTGTTTTTT.

The CDR3 spells CASSYSRAQQAFF. The CDR3 bases are TGTGCCAGCAGTTACTCGAGGGCCCAACAAGCTTTCTTT. The chain combines TRBV6-5 with TRBJ1-1; D is undetermined. This CDR3 has 13 amino acids. The germline V gene has CDR1 MNHEY and CDR2 SVGAGI. V dropped 0 bases and J dropped 9 bases, with 11 bases sitting between them.

This chain connects TRBV7-6 to TRBJ2-7, with D possibly called TRBD1 or TRBD2 (5 bases each). The CDR3 sequence is 15 residues long. V gave up 4 bases and J gave up 3 bases, with 16 bases separating them. The germline V gene has CDR1 SGHVS and CDR2 FNYEAQ. For the CDR3, the DNA is TGTGCCAGCAGCTCCTCAGGGACGGACCGCTACGAGCAGTACTTC. Residues: CASSSSGTDRYEQYF.

The J gene is TRBJ2-3, the V gene TRBV9; 9 bases align to TRBD2. CDR3 size: 14 residues. V shed 4 bases and J 6 bases; nucleotides not matched to a gene: 6. Looked up from germline, CDR1 is SGDLS and CDR2 is YYNGEE. The CDR3 here is CASSSSGGTDTQYF. CDR3 nucleotide sequence: TGTGCCAGCAGCTCCAGCGGGGGGACTGATACGCAGTATTTT.

This chain connects TRBV2 to TRBJ1-1; maybe TRBD1 (5 bases). V gave up 7 bases and J gave up 2 bases, with 14 bases separating them. Per germline, CDR1 SNHLY and CDR2 FYNNEI. This CDR3 region has 14 residues. Here the CDR3 reads CASTSYGGNTEAFF. CDR3 DNA: TGTGCCAGCACCTCTTACGGGGGTAACACTGAAGCTTTCTTT.

The V gene is TRBV9, the J gene TRBJ2-7, with D possibly being TRBD1 (6 bases). Looked up from germline, CDR1 is SGDLS and CDR2 is YYNGEE. V was clipped by 6 bases and J by 0 bases, with 16 bases between them. The CDR3 contains 15 residues. The CDR3 DNA is TGTGCCAGCACCCAAATACAGGGTCGCTCCTACGAGCAGTACTTC. Its protein is CASTQIQGRSYEQYF.

The CDR3 loop reads CASSPGTSGGAADTQYF. Here the CDR3 DNA reads TGTGCCAGCAGCCCCGGGACTAGCGGGGGGGCGGCAGATACGCAGTATTTT. This rearrangement joins TRBV13 to TRBJ2-3; 16 nucleotides match TRBD2. V gave up 5 bases and J gave up 4 bases; unmatched junction bases: 6. Germline CDR1 reads PRHDT; CDR2 reads FYEKMQ (reference sequence). CDR3 length: 17 amino acids.

J is TRBJ1-2 and V is TRBV7-3; TRBD1 might be the D (5 bases). The CDR3 is made up of 16 amino acids. Trimming left V 5 bases short and J 6 bases short, with 22 bases between. Germline CDR1 is SGHTA and CDR2 is FQGTGA. The CDR3 region is CASSQSPRGQAHGYTF. As DNA, the CDR3 is TGTGCCAGCAGCCAAAGCCCGCGGGGCCAAGCACATGGCTACACCTTC.

This chain links TRBV2 with TRBJ2-7; D is unclear. The germline V gene has CDR1 SNHLY and CDR2 FYNNEI. V was pared by 4 bases and J by 0 bases, with 16 bases between. There are 16 residues in the CDR3. In nucleotides, the CDR3 is TGTGCCAGCAGTGGGTTCCAGAGCCTCAGCTCCTACGAGCAGTACTTC. It translates to CASSGFQSLSSYEQYF.

The chain employs TRBV11-1 and TRBJ2-1; 7 bases are shared with TRBD1. With V trimmed by 1 base and J by 5 bases, 5 bases remained unmatched. Germline V gene sequence: CDR1 SGHAT, CDR2 FQDESV (reference sequence). The CDR3 spans 15 residues. The CDR3 coding sequence is TGTGCCAGCAGCTTAGAAGGGGGCGCCCACAATGAGCAGTTCTTC. This encodes CASSLEGGAHNEQFF.

This clone was detected only once. The chain's CDR3 is CASSDQGAGTTEAFF. CDR3 in DNA: TGCGCCAGCAGTGACCAGGGCGCCGGGACCACTGAAGCTTTCTTT. V is TRBV10-1 and J is TRBJ1-1; possible D gene TRBD1, 5 bases. This CDR3 has 15 amino acids. Looked up from germline, CDR1 is WNHNN and CDR2 is SYGVQD (reference sequence). Trimming removed 3 bases at V and 4 bases at J, with 15 bases between.

The rearrangement joins TRBV19 to TRBJ2-1; 10 positions agree with TRBD2. Germline CDR1 and CDR2: LNHDA and SQIVND (reference sequence). The CDR3 loop spans 17 amino acids. V lost 6 bases to trimming and J lost 4 bases; unmatched junction nucleotides: 12. The CDR3 reads CASRINPSGGAYNEQFF. CDR3 DNA: TGTGCCAGTAGAATTAATCCCAGCGGGGGGGCTTACAATGAGCAGTTCTTC.

This chain connects TRBV14 to TRBJ2-7; 8 nucleotides agree with TRBD1. CDR3 length: 15 amino acids. J lost 3 bases, V lost 4 bases, and 8 bases had no gene match. Germline-derived CDR1 and CDR2 are SGHDN and FVKESK. The CDR3 DNA reads TGTGCCAGCAGCCCCTCCCCAGGGGGCGACTACGAGCAGTACTTC. This sequence encodes CASSPSPGGDYEQYF. The whole variable domain, remainder taken from reference TRBV14 and TRBJ2-7, is EAGVTQFPSHSVIEKGQTVTLRCDPISGHDNLYWYRRVMGKEIKFLLHFVKESKQDESGMPNNRFLAERTGGTYSTLKVQPAELEDSGVYFCASSPSPGGDYEQYFGPGTRLTVT.

The V call is TRBV19, the J call TRBJ1-4; 8 bases fit TRBD1. J lost 3 bases, V lost 7 bases, and 4 bases had no gene match. The CDR3 covers 14 residues. In germline, CDR1 is LNHDA, CDR2 SQIVND (reference sequence). CDR3 sequence: CASTRTGPNEKLFF. CDR3 DNA: TGTGCCAGTACAAGGACAGGGCCTAATGAAAAACTGTTTTTT.

This chain links TRBV19 with TRBJ1-5; no clear D gene. This CDR3 contains 13 residues. Between the trimmed V and J ends, which lost 4 bases and 6 bases, there was a span of 10 bases. The V gene's germline CDR1 is LNHDA and CDR2 SQIVND (reference sequence). Here the CDR3 DNA reads TGTGCCAGTAGTAGGGTATCGGGTCAGCCCCAGCATTTT. This encodes CASSRVSGQPQHF.

The J gene is TRBJ2-7, the V gene TRBV2; D is possibly TRBD2 (6 bases). CDR3 size: 14 residues. The germline V gene has CDR1 SNHLY and CDR2 FYNNEI. V was clipped by 6 bases and J by 0 bases, with 12 bases between them. The CDR3 reads CASSGTSSSYEQYF. Here the CDR3 DNA reads TGTGCCAGCAGCGGGACTTCTAGCTCCTACGAGCAGTACTTC.

The chain joins TRBV18 to TRBJ2-5, with 9 bases fitting TRBD1. Germline CDR1 reads KGHSH; CDR2 reads LQKENI. The CDR3 is 14 residues long. J gave up 4 bases and V 6 bases, and 6 bases lay outside the gene matches. The CDR3 bases are TGTGCCAGCTCCTGGACAGGGGAAGCAGAGACCCAGTACTTC. Encoded protein: CASSWTGEAETQYF.

This clone is judged hyperexpanded (1% or more). The chain has TRBV7-9 and TRBJ2-2; D not certain. Trimming shortened V by 3 bases and J by 4 bases, and 9 bases separated the two germline ends. Looked up from germline, CDR1 is SEHNR and CDR2 is FQNEAQ (reference sequence). The CDR3 contains 14 residues. The CDR3 is CASSFYDGTGELFF. The CDR3 DNA sequence: TGTGCCAGCAGCTTTTATGACGGCACCGGGGAGCTGTTTTTT.

The chain uses TRBV14 and TRBJ2-5, with D perhaps matching TRBD1 (5 bases). Trimming took 1 base from V and 5 from J, leaving 14 bases between them. Per the germline V gene, CDR1 is SGHDN and CDR2 is FVKESK. This CDR3 has 15 amino acids. This CDR3 is CASSQGQFVEETQYF. CDR3 DNA: TGTGCCAGCAGCCAAGGACAGTTCGTTGAGGAGACCCAGTACTTC.

The chain combines TRBV5-5 with TRBJ2-7; D is undetermined. The germline V gene has CDR1 SGHKS and CDR2 YYEKEE (reference sequence). The V gene lost 0 bases and the J gene lost 6 bases, with 13 bases spanning the gap. The CDR3 sequence is 14 residues long. The CDR3 is CASSLAIQTREQYF. The CDR3 DNA reads TGTGCCAGCAGCTTGGCCATCCAAACCCGCGAGCAGTACTTC.

In its sample, this clone was seen once. The rearrangement joins TRBV10-1 to TRBJ1-5; no firm D call. The CDR3 has 13 residues. V was trimmed by 4 bases and J by 4 bases, leaving 8 bases between them. Germline CDR1 and CDR2: WNHNN and SYGVQD (reference sequence). CDR3 sequence: CASSGTVNQPQHF. DNA for the CDR3: TGCGCCAGCAGTGGGACGGTTAATCAGCCCCAGCATTTT.